Following are 3 T cell receptor beta chains from one sample sequenced in a study of T-cell memory formation after mild COVID-19. Using its own MiXCR run on the 5' RACE reads, TCRdb lists one record per CDR3 protein. The sample has approximately 250,000 distinct CDR3 sequences, around 16% seen once. Specimen: PBMCs or a T cell subset sorted from them (not recorded which). These receptors all stem from a man younger than 30 who had mild COVID-19 (a few samples of this study predate the infection). Cell type and time point are not known.

The chain combines TRBV7-9 with TRBJ1-1; D not certain. Trimming cost V 4 bases and J 0 bases, with 6 bases left between them. Per the germline V gene, CDR1 is SEHNR and CDR2 is FQNEAQ (reference sequence). The CDR3 consists of 13 residues. The CDR3 region has the DNA TGTGCCAGCAGCTGGTCGGTGAACACTGAAGCTTTCTTT. Its protein product is CASSWSVNTEAFF.

This chain uses TRBV4-2 with TRBJ2-6, with D unclear. The germline V gene has CDR1 LGHNA and CDR2 YNFKEQ. CDR3 length: 18 amino acids. Between the trimmed V and J ends, which lost 0 bases and 0 bases, there was a span of 12 bases. This chain's CDR3 is CASSQDRAGFSGANVLTF. In DNA form, the CDR3 reads TGTGCCAGCAGCCAAGATAGGGCAGGCTTCTCTGGGGCCAACGTCCTGACTTTC.

The rearrangement joins TRBV7-2 to TRBJ1-3; 7 bases match TRBD1. With 4 bases clipped from V and 1 base from J, the junction kept 13 bases outside the gene matches. This CDR3 is built from 18 residues. Germline lookup yields CDR1 SGHTA and CDR2 FQGNSA. In nucleotides, the CDR3 is TGTGCCAGCAGCTATTGGAGGGGGCGACGCCTATCTGGAAACACCATATATTTT. Protein product: CASSYWRGRRLSGNTIYF.